The present T cell receptor beta chain was sequenced within a study of cytomegalovirus exposure and HLA in healthy donors. Primers included in the PCR were 60 Vbeta and 13 Jbeta primers. Sequencing was performed with immunoSEQ multiplex PCR; in TCRdb, only in-frame clones are kept and a portion is missing. The sample includes about 95,000 clones, around 80% seen only once; the top ten take 5% to 5.5%. The V segment lost 2 bases and the J segment 10 bases; nucleotides outside the gene matches: 13. Per germline, CDR1 SGHTA and CDR2 FQGTGA. CDR3 length: 16 residues. Sequencing used PBMCs. The V call is TRBV7-3, the J call TRBJ2-2; 7 bases align to TRBD1. This TCR derives from a man aged 25-45 years in good health and CMV-seropositive. The DNA for the CDR3 is TGTGCCAGCAGCTTACCCCTAATGGGACAGTCGGCGGAGCTGTTTTTT. This sequence encodes CASSLPLMGQSAELFF. Full variable domain (missing parts from reference TRBV7-3 and TRBJ2-2): GAGVSQTPSNKVTEKGKYVELRCDPISGHTALYWYRQSLGQGPEFLIYFQGTGAADDSGLPNDRFFAVRPEGSVSTLKIQRTERGDSAVYLCASSLPLMGQSAELFFGEGSRLTVL.